This T cell receptor beta chain came from a study of blood T cell repertoires in COVID-19. The protocol was immunoSEQ multiplex PCR, while the TCRdb copy is restricted to in-frame clones and leaves out a portion. This table holds about 68,000 clones, more than 75% found once. The CDR3 is 16 residues long, counting both termini. Germline lookup yields CDR1 SGHDT and CDR2 YYEEEE. Concerning this clone itself: The DNA is left out, because the CDR3 cannot be placed on it with certainty; the CDR3 is given as TCRdb lists it.

This sequence originates from a human donor in a cohort sampled during active COVID-19. The sample comprised peripheral blood. The rearrangement joins TRBV5-6 to TRBJ2-7; no check of the table's D call, TRBD1, against the DNA was made. This CDR3 is CASSSISGQGAGEQYF.